This TCR beta chain was recorded in a study of T cells of healthy individuals. This clonotype has more than one count but fewer than ten. Germline CDR1 is MDHEN and CDR2 is SYDVKM. With 6 bases clipped from V and 4 bases from J, the junction kept 7 bases outside the gene matches. The CDR3 length is 14 residues. One entry per CDR3 protein results from TCRdb running MiXCR on the 5' RACE reads. This repertoire shows about 53,000 distinct CDR3 sequences, roughly 14% found once; its top ten account for roughly 16%. The clonotype comes from a human donor in good health. The rearrangement uses TRBV28 and TRBJ1-1, with TRBD1 matching 8 bases. CDR3 residues: CASSKTGELTEAFF. The DNA for the CDR3 is TGTGCCAGCAGCAAGACAGGGGAGCTCACTGAAGCTTTCTTT. Complete variable domain (other parts from reference TRBV28 and TRBJ1-1): DVKVTQSSRYLVKRTGEKVFLECVQDMDHENMFWYRQDPGLGLRLIYFSYDVKMKEKGDIPEGYSVSREKKERFSLILESASTNQTSMYLCASSKTGELTEAFFGQGTRLTVV.